The clone carrying this T cell receptor (beta chain) was observed at least ten times. TCRdb redid the calling of the PCR reads with MiXCR, one entry per CDR3 protein. The sample records 85,000 to 95,000 distinct CDR3 sequences, around 20% being singletons. The data stem from a study of molecular identifiers for immune sequencing clone quantification. Looked up from germline, CDR1 is DFQATT and CDR2 is SNEGSKA (reference sequence). V lost 0 bases to trimming and J lost 0 bases, with 6 bases between them. CDR3 length: 15 amino acids. Using a CD8+CD4-CCR7+CD45RA+ phenotype, naive CD8 T cells were sorted.

This rearrangement joins TRBV20-1 to TRBJ2-6; D uncertain. The TCR originated in a human donor in good health. Some libraries in this study had Jurkat cell RNA spiked in. The sample taken for sequencing was naive CD8+ T cells from blood, with Jurkat cell RNA spiked in. The sample's subset: FACS-sorted CD8+CD4-CCR7+CD45RA+ naive T cells. For the CDR3, the DNA is TGCAGTGCTAGAGATGAGAGCTCTGGGGCCAACGTCCTGACTTTC. Its protein product is CSARDESSGANVLTF.